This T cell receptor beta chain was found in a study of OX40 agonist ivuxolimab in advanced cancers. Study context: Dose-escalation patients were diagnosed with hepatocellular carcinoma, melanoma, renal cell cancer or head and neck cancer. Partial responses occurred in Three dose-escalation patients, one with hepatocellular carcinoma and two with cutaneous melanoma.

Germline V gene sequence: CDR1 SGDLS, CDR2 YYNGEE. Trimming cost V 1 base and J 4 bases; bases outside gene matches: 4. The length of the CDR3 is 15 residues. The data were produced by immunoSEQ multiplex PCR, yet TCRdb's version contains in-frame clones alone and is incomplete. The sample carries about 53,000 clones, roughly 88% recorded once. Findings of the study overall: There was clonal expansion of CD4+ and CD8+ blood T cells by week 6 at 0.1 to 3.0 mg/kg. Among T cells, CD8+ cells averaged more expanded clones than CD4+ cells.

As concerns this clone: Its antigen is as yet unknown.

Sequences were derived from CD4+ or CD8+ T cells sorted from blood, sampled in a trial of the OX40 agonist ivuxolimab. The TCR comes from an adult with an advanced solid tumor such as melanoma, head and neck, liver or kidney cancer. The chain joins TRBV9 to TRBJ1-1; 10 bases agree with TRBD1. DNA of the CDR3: TGTGCCAGCAGCGTAAAGACAGGGGGCCCCACTGAAGCTTTCTTT. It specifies CASSVKTGGPTEAFF.